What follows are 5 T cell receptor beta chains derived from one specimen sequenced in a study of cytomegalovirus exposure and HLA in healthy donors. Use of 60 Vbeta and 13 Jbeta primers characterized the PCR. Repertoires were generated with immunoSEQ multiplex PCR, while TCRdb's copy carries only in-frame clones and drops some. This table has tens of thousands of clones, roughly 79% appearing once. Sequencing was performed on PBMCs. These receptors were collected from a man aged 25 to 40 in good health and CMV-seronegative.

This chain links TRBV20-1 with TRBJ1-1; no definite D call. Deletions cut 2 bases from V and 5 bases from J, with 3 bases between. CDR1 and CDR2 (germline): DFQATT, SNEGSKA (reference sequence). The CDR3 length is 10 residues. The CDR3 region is CSARPTEAFF. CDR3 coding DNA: TGCAGTGCTAGACCAACTGAAGCTTTCTTT.

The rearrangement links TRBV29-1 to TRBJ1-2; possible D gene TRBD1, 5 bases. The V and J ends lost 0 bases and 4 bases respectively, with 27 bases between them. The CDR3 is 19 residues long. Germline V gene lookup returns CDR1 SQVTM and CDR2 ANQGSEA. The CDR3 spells CSVEDWGGADTFKIYGYTF. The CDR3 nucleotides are TGCAGCGTTGAAGACTGGGGTGGGGCAGACACATTTAAAATCTATGGCTACACCTTC.

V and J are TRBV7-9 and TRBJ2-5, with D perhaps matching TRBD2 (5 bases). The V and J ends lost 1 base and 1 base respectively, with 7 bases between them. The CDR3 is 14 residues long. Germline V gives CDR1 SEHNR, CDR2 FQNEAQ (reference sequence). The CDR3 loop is CASSLDGVQETQYF. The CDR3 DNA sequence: TGTGCCAGCAGCTTAGACGGGGTCCAAGAGACCCAGTACTTC.

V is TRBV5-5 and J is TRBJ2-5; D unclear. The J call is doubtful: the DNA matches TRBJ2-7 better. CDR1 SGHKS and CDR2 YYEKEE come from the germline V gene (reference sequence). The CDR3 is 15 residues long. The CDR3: CASSLAPGGFGEQYF. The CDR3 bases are TGTGCCAGCAGCTTGGCCCCGGGTGGATTCGGCGAGCAGTACTTC.

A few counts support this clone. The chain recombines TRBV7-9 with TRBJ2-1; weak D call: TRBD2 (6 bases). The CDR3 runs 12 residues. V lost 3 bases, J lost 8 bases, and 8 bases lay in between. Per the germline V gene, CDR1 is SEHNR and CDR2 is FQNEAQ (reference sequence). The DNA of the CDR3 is TGTGCCAGCAGCTTCCCGGGGGATGAGCAGTTCTTC. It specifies CASSFPGDEQFF.